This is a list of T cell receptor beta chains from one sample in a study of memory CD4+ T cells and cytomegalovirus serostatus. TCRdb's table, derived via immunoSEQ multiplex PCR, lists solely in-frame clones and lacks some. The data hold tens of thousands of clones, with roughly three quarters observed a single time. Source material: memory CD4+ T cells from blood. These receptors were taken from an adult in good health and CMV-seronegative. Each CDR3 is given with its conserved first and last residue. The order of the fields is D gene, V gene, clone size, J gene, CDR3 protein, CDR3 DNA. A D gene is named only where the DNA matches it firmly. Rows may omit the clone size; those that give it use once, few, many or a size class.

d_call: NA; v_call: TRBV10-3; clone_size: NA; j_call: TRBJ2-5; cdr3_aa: CAISGKVAETQYF; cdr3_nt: TGTGCCATCAGTGGCAAAGTTGCAGAGACCCAGTACTTC
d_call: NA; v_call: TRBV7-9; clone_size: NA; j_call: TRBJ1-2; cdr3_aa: CASSLAAGGYTF; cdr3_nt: TGTGCCAGCAGCTTAGCGGCCGGGGGCTACACCTTC
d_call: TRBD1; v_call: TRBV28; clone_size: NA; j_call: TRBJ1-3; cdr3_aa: CASSSSGTGTGNTIYF; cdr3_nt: TGTGCCAGCAGTTCCTCCGGGACAGGGACGGGAAACACCATATATTTT
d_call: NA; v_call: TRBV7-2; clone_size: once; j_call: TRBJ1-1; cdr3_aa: CASSLVPNTEAFF; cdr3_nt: TGTGCCAGCAGCTTAGTCCCCAACACTGAAGCTTTCTTT
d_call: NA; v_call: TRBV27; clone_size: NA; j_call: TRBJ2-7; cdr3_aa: CASSSRDGYEQYF; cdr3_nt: TGTGCCAGCAGTTCCAGGGATGGATACGAGCAGTACTTC
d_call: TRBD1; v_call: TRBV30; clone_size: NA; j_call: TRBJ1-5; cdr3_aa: CAWNAGTGGQPQHF; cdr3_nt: TGTGCCTGGAACGCTGGGACAGGGGGGCAGCCCCAGCATTTT
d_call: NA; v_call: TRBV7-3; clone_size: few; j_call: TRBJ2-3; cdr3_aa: CASSPGSWTTDTQYF; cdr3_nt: TGTGCCAGCAGCCCAGGATCTTGGACGACAGATACGCAGTATTTT
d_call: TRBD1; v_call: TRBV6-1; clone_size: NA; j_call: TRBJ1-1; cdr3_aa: CASSEAGTGVEAFF; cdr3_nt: TGTGCCAGCAGTGAAGCGGGGACAGGGGTTGAAGCTTTCTTT
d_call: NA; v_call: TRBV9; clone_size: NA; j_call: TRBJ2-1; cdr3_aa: CASSVAAMGPSYNEQFF; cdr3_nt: TGTGCCAGCAGCGTAGCGGCCATGGGACCCTCCTACAATGAGCAGTTCTTC
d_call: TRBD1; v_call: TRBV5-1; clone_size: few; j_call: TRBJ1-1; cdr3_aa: CASSWDSLDTEAFF; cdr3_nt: TGCGCCAGCAGCTGGGACAGCTTAGACACTGAAGCTTTCTTT